The 7 T cell receptor beta chains below come from one sample, sequenced in a study of patients and donors after allogeneic stem cell transplantation. TCRdb re-derived calls from the RT-PCR reads in MiXCR, one entry per CDR3 protein. The sample contains 200,000 to 250,000 distinct CDR3 sequences, 12% to 15% of which appear only once. Material for sequencing was blood, either unsorted or a sorted T cell fraction (not recorded which). The receptors were gathered from a human donor who was either an allogeneic HSCT recipient or a stem cell or donor lymphocyte infusion donor (not recorded which). It is not recorded whose cells these are; they may come from a transplant donor.

This rearrangement joins TRBV5-1 to TRBJ1-2; D not certain. CDR3 size: 13 residues. Trimming shortened V by 5 bases and J by 5 bases, and 13 bases separated the two germline ends. The germline gives CDR1 SGHRS, CDR2 YFSETQ. The CDR3 sequence: CASRETTRYGYTF. The CDR3 DNA reads TGCGCCAGCAGGGAAACTACAAGGTATGGCTACACCTTC.

This clonotype was counted at least ten times. The CDR3 nucleotides read TGCGCCAGCAGCTTTACAAGCGGGAGCACAGATACGCAGTATTTT. Protein product: CASSFTSGSTDTQYF. The J gene is TRBJ2-3, the V gene TRBV5-1; TRBD2 might be the D (6 bases). This CDR3 is 15 amino acids long. V gave up 2 bases and J gave up 0 bases, with 10 bases separating them. CDR1 and CDR2 (germline): SGHRS, YFSETQ.

The chain is built from TRBV11-2 and TRBJ2-7; TRBD1 matches at 7 bases. V dropped 5 bases and J dropped 2; count of bases not matched to a gene: 12. The V gene's germline CDR1 is SGHAT and CDR2 FQNNGV. The CDR3 is 16 amino acids. This chain's CDR3 is CASSRQTGDRAYEQYF. Written as DNA, the CDR3 is TGTGCCAGCAGCCGCCAAACAGGGGATCGAGCCTACGAGCAGTACTTC.

This clonotype was observed many times. J is TRBJ2-7 and V is TRBV30; perhaps TRBD2 as D (7 bases). The CDR3 sequence is 14 residues long. V was cut by 3 bases and J by 5 bases, with 17 bases left in between. The germline gives CDR1 GTSNPN, CDR2 SVGIG (reference sequence). The CDR3 reads CAWSATWGGHEQYF. CDR3 coding DNA: TGTGCCTGGAGCGCTACTTGGGGGGGCCACGAGCAGTACTTC.

The sample holds a few counts of this clonotype. The J gene is TRBJ2-2, the V gene TRBV3-1; possibly TRBD1 for D (5 bases). The CDR3 sequence is 15 residues long. Germline lookup yields CDR1 LGHDT and CDR2 YNNKEL (reference sequence). The V gene lost 4 bases and the J gene lost 5 bases, with 14 bases spanning the gap. CDR3 loop: CASSLPLQGTGELFF. CDR3 nucleotides: TGTGCCAGCAGCCTCCCCCTCCAGGGTACCGGGGAGCTGTTTTTT.

The V and J genes are TRBV9 and TRBJ2-3, with a possible D match to TRBD2 (6 bases). This CDR3 spans 15 amino acids. The V end lost 1 base, the J end lost 5 bases, and 14 bases lay between the germline ends. Germline CDR1 and CDR2: SGDLS and YYNGEE. The CDR3 sequence is CASSVRSGPRDTQYF. The CDR3 DNA is TGTGCCAGCAGCGTACGTAGCGGCCCACGAGATACGCAGTATTTT.

The V gene is TRBV12-3 or TRBV12-4, the J gene TRBJ1-4, with 10 bases fitting TRBD1. The CDR3 sequence is 15 residues long. The V and J ends lost 6 bases and 8 bases, in that order; junction bases with no gene match: 9. In DNA, the CDR3 is TGTGCCAGCAGGCGTACCGGGACAGGGGTCGAAAAACTGTTTTTT. It specifies CASRRTGTGVEKLFF.